The source of this TCR beta chain is a study of blood T cell repertoires in COVID-19. CDR1 and CDR2 (germline): SGHAT, FQNNGV. Trimming took off 6 bases at V and 4 bases at J, with 12 bases between the two ends. This CDR3 is built from 13 residues. Clones were read by immunoSEQ multiplex PCR, and TCRdb kept only the in-frame ones, dropping some. This repertoire shows under 250,000 clones, more than 85% found once; its top ten account for approximately 0.66%. The source is a man aged 35 to 55 with acute or convalescent COVID-19. V usage is TRBV11-2 and J usage is TRBJ2-5, with D perhaps matching TRBD2 (6 bases). The sequenced material came from peripheral blood. As DNA, the CDR3 is TGTGCCAGCAGGGGGGACTCAGGAGAGACCCAGTACTTC. Encoded protein: CASRGDSGETQYF.